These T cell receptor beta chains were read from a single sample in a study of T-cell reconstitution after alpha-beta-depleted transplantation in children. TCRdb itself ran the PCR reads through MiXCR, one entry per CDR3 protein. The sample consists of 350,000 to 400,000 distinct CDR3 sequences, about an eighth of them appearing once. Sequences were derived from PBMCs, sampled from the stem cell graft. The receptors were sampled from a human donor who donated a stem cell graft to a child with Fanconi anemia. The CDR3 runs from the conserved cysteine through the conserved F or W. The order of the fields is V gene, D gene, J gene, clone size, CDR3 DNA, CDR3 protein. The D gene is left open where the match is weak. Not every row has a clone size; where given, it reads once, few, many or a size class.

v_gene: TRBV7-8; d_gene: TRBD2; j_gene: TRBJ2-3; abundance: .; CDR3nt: TGTGCCAGCAGCAAACGTCTGACTAGCGGGGGGGCAGATACGCAGTATTTT; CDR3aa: CASSKRLTSGGADTQYF
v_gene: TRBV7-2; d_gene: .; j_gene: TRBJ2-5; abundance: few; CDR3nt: TGTGCCAGCAGCTTAGCTCCGGGCTGGCAAGAGACCCAGTACTTC; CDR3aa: CASSLAPGWQETQYF
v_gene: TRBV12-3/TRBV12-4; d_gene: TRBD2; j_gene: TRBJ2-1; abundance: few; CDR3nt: TGTGCCAGCAGTCCACGCCTCTCCAGCGGGGGTTACAATGAGCAGTTCTTC; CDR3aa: CASSPRLSSGGYNEQFF
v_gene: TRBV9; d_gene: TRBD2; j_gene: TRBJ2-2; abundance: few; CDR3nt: TGTGCCAGCAGCCCACATCTAGCGGGCACCGGGGAGCTGTTTTTT; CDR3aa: CASSPHLAGTGELFF
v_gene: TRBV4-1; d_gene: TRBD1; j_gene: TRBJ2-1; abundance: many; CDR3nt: TGCGCCAGCAGCCAAACTACGTCCGGGACAGGGGAGTTCTTC; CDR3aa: CASSQTTSGTGEFF
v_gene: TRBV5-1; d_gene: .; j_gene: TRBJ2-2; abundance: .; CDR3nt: TGCGCCAGCAGCTCCGGGACATCGAACACCGGGGAGCTGTTTTTT; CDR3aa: CASSSGTSNTGELFF
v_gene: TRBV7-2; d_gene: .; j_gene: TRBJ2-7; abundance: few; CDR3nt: TGTGCCAGCAGCTACGCGCAGGGCTACGAGCAGTACTTC; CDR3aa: CASSYAQGYEQYF
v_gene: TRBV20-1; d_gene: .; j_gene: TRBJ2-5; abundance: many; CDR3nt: TGCAGTGCTAGAGACAGAACAGGTCAAGAGACCCAGTACTTC; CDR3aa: CSARDRTGQETQYF
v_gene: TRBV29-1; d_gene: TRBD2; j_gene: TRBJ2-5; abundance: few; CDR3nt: TGCAGCGCGACTAGCGGGGGGGCCTCAATTTCAGAGACCCAGTACTTC; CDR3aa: CSATSGGASISETQYF
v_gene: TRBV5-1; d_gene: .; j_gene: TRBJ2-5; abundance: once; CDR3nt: TGCGCCAGCACCACCCGGTCAGACGAGACCCAGTACTTC; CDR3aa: CASTTRSDETQYF
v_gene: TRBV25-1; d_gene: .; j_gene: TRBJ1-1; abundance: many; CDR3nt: TGTGCCAGCGGGACCGGGACTGAAGCTTTCTTT; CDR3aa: CASGTGTEAFF
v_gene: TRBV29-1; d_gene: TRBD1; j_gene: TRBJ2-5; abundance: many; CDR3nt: TGCAGCGTTTGGACAGGGGGAGAGACCCAGTACTTC; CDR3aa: CSVWTGGETQYF
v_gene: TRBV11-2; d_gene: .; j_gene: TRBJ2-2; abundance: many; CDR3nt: TGTGCCAGCAGCTTAGGTTCGGATGACACCGGGGAGCTGTTTTTT; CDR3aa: CASSLGSDDTGELFF
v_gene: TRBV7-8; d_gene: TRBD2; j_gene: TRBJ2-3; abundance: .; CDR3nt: TGTGCCAGCAGCTTTGCTAGCGGGGGGGCTACAGATACGCAGTATTTT; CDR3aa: CASSFASGGATDTQYF
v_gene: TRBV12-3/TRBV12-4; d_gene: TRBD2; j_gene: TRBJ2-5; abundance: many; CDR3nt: TGTGCCAGCACCTTAGCGGGACTACAAGAGACCCAGTACTTC; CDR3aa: CASTLAGLQETQYF
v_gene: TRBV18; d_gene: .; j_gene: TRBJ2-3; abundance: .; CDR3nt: TGTGCCAGCTCCCCTAAAGCTTCAATTACAGATACGCAGTATTTT; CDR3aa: CASSPKASITDTQYF
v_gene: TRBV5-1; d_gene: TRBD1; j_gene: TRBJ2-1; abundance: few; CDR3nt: TGCGCCAGCAGCTTACCGACAGGGTATGAGCAGTTCTTC; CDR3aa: CASSLPTGYEQFF
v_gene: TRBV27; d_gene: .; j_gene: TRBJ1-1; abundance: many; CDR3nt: TGTGCCAGCAGTTTAGGCGGGCTCTCTGAAGCTTTCTTT; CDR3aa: CASSLGGLSEAFF
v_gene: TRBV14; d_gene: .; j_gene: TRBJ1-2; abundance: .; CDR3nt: TGTGCCAGCAGCCGAGGTAGATCTAACTATGGCTACACCTTC; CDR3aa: CASSRGRSNYGYTF
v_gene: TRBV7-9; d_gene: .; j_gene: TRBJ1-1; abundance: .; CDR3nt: TGTGCCAGCCTATTGACAGGGAACACTGAAGCTTTCTTT; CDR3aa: CASLLTGNTEAFF
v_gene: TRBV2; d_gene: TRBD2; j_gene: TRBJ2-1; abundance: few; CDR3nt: TGTGCCACCCGGGGGACTAGTTCATATGAGCAGTTCTTC; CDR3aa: CATRGTSSYEQFF
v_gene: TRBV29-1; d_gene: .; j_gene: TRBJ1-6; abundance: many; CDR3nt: TGCAGCGTCAAAGTCGGGCCTAATTCACCCCTCCACTTT; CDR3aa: CSVKVGPNSPLHF
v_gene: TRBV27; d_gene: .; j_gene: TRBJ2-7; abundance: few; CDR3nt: TGTGCCAGCAGGGGAGGACTCTCCTACGAGCAGTACTTC; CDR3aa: CASRGGLSYEQYF
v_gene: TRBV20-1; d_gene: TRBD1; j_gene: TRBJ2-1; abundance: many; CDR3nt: TGCAGTGCTAACGGCGGGACAGGGGAAAGCAAGGAGCAGTTCTTC; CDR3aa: CSANGGTGESKEQFF
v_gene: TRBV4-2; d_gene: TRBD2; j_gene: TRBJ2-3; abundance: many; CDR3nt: TGTGCCAGCAGCCAAGTCCAGAGTAGCGGGGTACTCTCTAGCACAGATACGCAGTATTTT; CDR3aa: CASSQVQSSGVLSSTDTQYF
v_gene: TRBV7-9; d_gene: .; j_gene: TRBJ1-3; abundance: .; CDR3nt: TGTGCCAGCAGCTTGACAGACCCCAGAAACACCATATATTTT; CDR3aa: CASSLTDPRNTIYF
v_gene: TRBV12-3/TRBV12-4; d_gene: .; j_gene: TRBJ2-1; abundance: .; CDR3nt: TGTGCCAGCAGCTGTAGCACAGAATCGAGGGACAATGAGCAGTTCTTC; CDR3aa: CASSCSTESRDNEQFF
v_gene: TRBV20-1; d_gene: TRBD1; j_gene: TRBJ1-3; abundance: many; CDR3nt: TGCAGTGCGGGACAGGGGGTTAGCTCTGGAAACACCATATATTTT; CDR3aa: CSAGQGVSSGNTIYF
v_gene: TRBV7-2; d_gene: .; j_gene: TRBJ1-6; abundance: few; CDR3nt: TGTGCCAGCAGCTTAGGCGGGGACAATTCACCCCTCCACTTT; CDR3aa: CASSLGGDNSPLHF
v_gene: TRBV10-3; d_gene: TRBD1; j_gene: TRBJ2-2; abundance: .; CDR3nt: TGTGCCATAACAGGGGACACCGGGGAGCTGTTTTTT; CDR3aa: CAITGDTGELFF
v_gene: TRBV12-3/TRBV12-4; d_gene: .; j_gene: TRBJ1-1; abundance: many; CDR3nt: TGTGCCAGCAGTTTAGGGAGGGAGCAGAACACTGAAGCTTTCTTT; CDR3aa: CASSLGREQNTEAFF
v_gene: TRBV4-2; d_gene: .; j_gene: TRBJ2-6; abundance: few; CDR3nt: TGTGCCAGCAGCCAAGATACAGGGACTACTGGGGCCAACGTCCTGACTTTC; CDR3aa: CASSQDTGTTGANVLTF